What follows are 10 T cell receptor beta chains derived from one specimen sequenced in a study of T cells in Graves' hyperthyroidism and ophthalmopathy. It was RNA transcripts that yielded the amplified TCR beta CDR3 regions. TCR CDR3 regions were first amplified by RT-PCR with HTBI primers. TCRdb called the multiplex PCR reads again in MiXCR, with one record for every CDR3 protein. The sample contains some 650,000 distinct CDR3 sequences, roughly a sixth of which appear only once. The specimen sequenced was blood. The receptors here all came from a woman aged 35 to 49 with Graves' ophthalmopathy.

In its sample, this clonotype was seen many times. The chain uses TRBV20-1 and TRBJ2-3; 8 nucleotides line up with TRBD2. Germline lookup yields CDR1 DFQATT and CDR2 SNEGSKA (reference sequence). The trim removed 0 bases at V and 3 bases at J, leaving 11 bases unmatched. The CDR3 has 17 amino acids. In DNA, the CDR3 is TGCAGTGCTAGAGATAGATTCGGGGGGGCGACGACAGATACGCAGTATTTT. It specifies CSARDRFGGATTDTQYF.

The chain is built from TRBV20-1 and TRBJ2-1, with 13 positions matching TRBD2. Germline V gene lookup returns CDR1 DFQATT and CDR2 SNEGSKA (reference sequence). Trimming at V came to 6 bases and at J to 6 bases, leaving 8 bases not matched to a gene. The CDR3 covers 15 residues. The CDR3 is CSAQTLAGGLNEQFF. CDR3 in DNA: TGCAGTGCGCAAACACTAGCGGGGGGGCTCAATGAGCAGTTCTTC.

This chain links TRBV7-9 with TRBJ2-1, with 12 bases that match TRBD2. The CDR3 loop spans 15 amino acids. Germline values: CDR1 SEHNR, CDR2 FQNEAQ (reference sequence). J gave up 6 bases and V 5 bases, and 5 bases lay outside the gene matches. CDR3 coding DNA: TGTGCCAGCAGCGGACTAGCGGGGTCTCTCAATGAGCAGTTCTTC. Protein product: CASSGLAGSLNEQFF. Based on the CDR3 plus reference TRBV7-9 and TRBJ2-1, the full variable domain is DTGVSQNPRHKITKRGQNVTFRCDPISEHNRLYWYRQTLGQGPEFLTYFQNEAQLEKSRLLSDRFSAERPKGSFSTLEIQRTEQGDSAMYLCASSGLAGSLNEQFFGPGTRLTVL.

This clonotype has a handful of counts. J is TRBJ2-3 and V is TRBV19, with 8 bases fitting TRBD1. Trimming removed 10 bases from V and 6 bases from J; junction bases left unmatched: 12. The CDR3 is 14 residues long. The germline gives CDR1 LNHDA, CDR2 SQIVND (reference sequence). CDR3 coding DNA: TGTGCCACCGACTCGGACAGGGCGTCGGATACGCAGTATTTT. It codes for CATDSDRASDTQYF.

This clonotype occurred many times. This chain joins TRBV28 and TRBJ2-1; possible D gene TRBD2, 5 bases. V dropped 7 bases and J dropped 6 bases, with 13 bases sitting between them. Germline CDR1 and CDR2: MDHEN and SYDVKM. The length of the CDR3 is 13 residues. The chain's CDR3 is CASTTEAANEQFF. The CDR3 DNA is TGTGCCAGCACTACGGAAGCGGCCAATGAGCAGTTCTTC.

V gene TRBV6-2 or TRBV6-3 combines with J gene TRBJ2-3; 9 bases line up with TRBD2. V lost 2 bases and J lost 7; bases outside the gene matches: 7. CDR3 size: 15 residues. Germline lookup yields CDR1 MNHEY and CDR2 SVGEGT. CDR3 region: CASSYRSSGAYTQYF. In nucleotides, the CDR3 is TGTGCCAGCAGTTACCGATCTAGCGGGGCTTATACGCAGTATTTT.

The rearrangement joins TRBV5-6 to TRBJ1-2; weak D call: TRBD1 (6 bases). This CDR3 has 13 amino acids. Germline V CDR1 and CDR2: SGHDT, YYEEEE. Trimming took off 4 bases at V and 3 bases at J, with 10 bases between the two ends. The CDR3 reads CASSKTGYYGYTF. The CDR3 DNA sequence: TGTGCCAGCAGCAAGACAGGTTACTATGGCTACACCTTC.

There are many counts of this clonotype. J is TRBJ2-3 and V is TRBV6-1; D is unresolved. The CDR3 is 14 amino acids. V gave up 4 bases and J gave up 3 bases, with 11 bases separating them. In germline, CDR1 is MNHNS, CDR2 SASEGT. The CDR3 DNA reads TGTGCCAGCAGTGTGAATACGGGTACAGATACGCAGTATTTT. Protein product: CASSVNTGTDTQYF.

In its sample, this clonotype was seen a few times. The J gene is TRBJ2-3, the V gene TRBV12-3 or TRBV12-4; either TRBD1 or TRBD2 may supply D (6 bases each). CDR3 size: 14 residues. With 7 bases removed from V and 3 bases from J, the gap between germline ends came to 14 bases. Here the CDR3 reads CASNWGAETDTQYF. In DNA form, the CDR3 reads TGTGCCAGCAACTGGGGGGCCGAGACAGATACGCAGTATTTT.

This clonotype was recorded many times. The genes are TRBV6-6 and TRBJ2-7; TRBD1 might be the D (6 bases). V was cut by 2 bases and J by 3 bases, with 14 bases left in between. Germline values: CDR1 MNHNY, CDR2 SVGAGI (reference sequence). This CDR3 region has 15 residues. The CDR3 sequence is CASSYQVGQFYEQYF. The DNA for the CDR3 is TGTGCCAGCAGTTACCAGGTCGGACAGTTCTACGAGCAGTACTTC.